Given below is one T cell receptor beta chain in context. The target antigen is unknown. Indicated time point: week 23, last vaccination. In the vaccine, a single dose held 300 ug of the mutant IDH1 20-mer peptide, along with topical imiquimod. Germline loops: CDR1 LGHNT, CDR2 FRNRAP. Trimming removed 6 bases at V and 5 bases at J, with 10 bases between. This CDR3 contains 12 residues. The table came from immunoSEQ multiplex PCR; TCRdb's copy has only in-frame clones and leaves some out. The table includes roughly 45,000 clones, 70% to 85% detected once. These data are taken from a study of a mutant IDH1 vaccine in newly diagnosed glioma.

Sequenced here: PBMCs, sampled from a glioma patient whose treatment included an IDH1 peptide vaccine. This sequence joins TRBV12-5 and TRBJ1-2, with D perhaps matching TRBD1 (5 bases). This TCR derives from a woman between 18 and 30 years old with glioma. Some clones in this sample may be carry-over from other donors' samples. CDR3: CASGPGVYGYTF. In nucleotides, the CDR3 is TGTGCTAGTGGCCCGGGGGTTTATGGCTACACCTTC.